Listed below are T cell receptor beta chains from one sample, sequenced in a study of blood T cell repertoires in COVID-19. Method: immunoSEQ multiplex PCR; TCRdb's copy keeps in-frame clones and lacks some. Altogether some 130,000 clones are present, roughly 83% being singletons, with the ten largest covering roughly 15%. Sequencing was carried out using peripheral blood. Receptor source: a woman between 50 and 59 years old with acute or convalescent COVID-19. Both conserved end residues are part of each CDR3.

v_call: TRBV28; j_call: TRBJ2-7; cdr3_aa: CASSLKRQGLGEQYF
v_call: TRBV5-1; j_call: TRBJ1-1; cdr3_aa: CASSSGTGGSAEAFF
v_call: TRBV29-1; j_call: TRBJ1-6; cdr3_aa: CSASSGGQNSPLHF
v_call: TRBV27; j_call: TRBJ2-1; cdr3_aa: CASSIAGTYNEQFF
v_call: TRBV2; j_call: TRBJ1-1; cdr3_aa: CASIRGVGLNTEAFF
v_call: TRBV24-1; j_call: TRBJ2-7; cdr3_aa: CATSDHTSGGYEQYF
v_call: TRBV6-5; j_call: TRBJ2-7; cdr3_aa: CASRDRGGGTYEQYF
v_call: TRBV5-1; j_call: TRBJ1-2; cdr3_aa: CASNLGQRYGGYTF
v_call: TRBV3-1/TRBV3-2; j_call: TRBJ1-2; cdr3_aa: CASSQAGTGPSVGYTF
v_call: TRBV7-8; j_call: TRBJ1-6; cdr3_aa: CASSSTGGASPLHF
v_call: TRBV27; j_call: TRBJ1-4; cdr3_aa: CASSGGGKGEKLFF
v_call: TRBV19; j_call: TRBJ2-7; cdr3_aa: CASRRTSGGPGEQYF
v_call: TRBV5-8; j_call: TRBJ1-6; cdr3_aa: CASSLTGLYNSPLHF
v_call: TRBV11-2; j_call: TRBJ2-3; cdr3_aa: CASSLSGLGVLGTDTQYF
v_call: TRBV5-1; j_call: TRBJ1-2; cdr3_aa: CASSLNRDNYGYTF
v_call: TRBV6-5; j_call: TRBJ2-7; cdr3_aa: CASRVEGGSYEQYF
v_call: TRBV20-1; j_call: TRBJ1-2; cdr3_aa: CSAVGVRGYTF
v_call: TRBV6-7; j_call: TRBJ2-7; cdr3_aa: CASSYKGGRYEQYF
v_call: TRBV27; j_call: TRBJ2-3; cdr3_aa: CASSLHTGTGNLWDTQYF
v_call: TRBV4-1; j_call: TRBJ2-4; cdr3_aa: CASSQDLGSGGQNIQYF
v_call: TRBV5-5; j_call: TRBJ2-1; cdr3_aa: CASSLEGWTGVFEQFF
v_call: TRBV19; j_call: TRBJ2-1; cdr3_aa: CASQRGAGSYNEQFF
v_call: TRBV24-1; j_call: TRBJ2-5; cdr3_aa: CATSDGGLSGKETQYF
v_call: TRBV30; j_call: TRBJ1-4; cdr3_aa: CAWSVNLQGQEKLFF
v_call: TRBV7-2; j_call: TRBJ2-1; cdr3_aa: CASRSQRGALINEQFF
v_call: TRBV5-1; j_call: TRBJ1-4; cdr3_aa: CASSLAGTGNEKLFF
v_call: TRBV29-1; j_call: TRBJ1-2; cdr3_aa: CSVDGTGGFGYGYTF
v_call: TRBV30; j_call: TRBJ2-7; cdr3_aa: CACSLAGGIDEQYF
v_call: TRBV6-5; j_call: TRBJ1-2; cdr3_aa: CASGQGGNYGYTF
v_call: TRBV18; j_call: TRBJ1-2; cdr3_aa: CASSGAVYGYTF
v_call: TRBV19; j_call: TRBJ2-3; cdr3_aa: CASRPVPGTGGSSTDTQYF
v_call: TRBV5-1; j_call: TRBJ1-2; cdr3_aa: CASSLGDSTGGGYTF
v_call: TRBV21-1; j_call: TRBJ2-1; cdr3_aa: CASSKGLAGIPTFVNEQFF
v_call: TRBV6-6; j_call: TRBJ1-6; cdr3_aa: CASSRENSNYNSPLHF
v_call: TRBV28; j_call: TRBJ2-5; cdr3_aa: CASIREGETQYF
v_call: TRBV9; j_call: TRBJ2-6; cdr3_aa: CASSVMGARAGANVLTF
v_call: TRBV29-1; j_call: TRBJ1-1; cdr3_aa: CSVITGGTEAFF
v_call: TRBV3-1/TRBV3-2; j_call: TRBJ2-1; cdr3_aa: CASSKGGGGNEQFF
v_call: TRBV7-8; j_call: TRBJ1-6; cdr3_aa: CASSAAGTLSSYNSPLHF
v_call: TRBV2; j_call: TRBJ1-2; cdr3_aa: CASTMTGYGGYTF
v_call: TRBV2; j_call: TRBJ2-7; cdr3_aa: CASSPDRTGYEQYF
v_call: TRBV5-1; j_call: TRBJ1-2; cdr3_aa: CASSEQDGALGGYTF
v_call: TRBV6-5; j_call: TRBJ2-2; cdr3_aa: CAGSFQRGSGELFF
v_call: TRBV13; j_call: TRBJ1-3; cdr3_aa: CASSQGQPKAGNTIYF
v_call: TRBV7-9; j_call: TRBJ2-7; cdr3_aa: CASSPPGQGHEQYF
v_call: TRBV29-1; j_call: TRBJ2-3; cdr3_aa: CSVEWTAGQDGADTQYF
v_call: TRBV7-3; j_call: TRBJ1-2; cdr3_aa: CASSSPPGGYTF
v_call: TRBV9; j_call: TRBJ2-1; cdr3_aa: CASSRGRGPGINEQFF
v_call: TRBV19; j_call: TRBJ2-7; cdr3_aa: CASRGPGQGSYEQYF
v_call: TRBV19; j_call: TRBJ2-7; cdr3_aa: CASSTRLSDYEQYF
v_call: TRBV6-1; j_call: TRBJ1-6; cdr3_aa: CASSAPGHNSYNSPLHF
v_call: TRBV19; j_call: TRBJ1-5; cdr3_aa: CASSIEEFSRGPQHF
v_call: TRBV7-3; j_call: TRBJ1-1; cdr3_aa: CASSPTGLGMNTEAFF
v_call: TRBV6-1; j_call: TRBJ1-5; cdr3_aa: CASSDSGGFNQPQHF
v_call: TRBV6-5; j_call: TRBJ2-3; cdr3_aa: CASRGQTGGPDTQYF
v_call: TRBV16; j_call: TRBJ1-4; cdr3_aa: CASSQFLPGQGDLYEKLFF
v_call: TRBV15; j_call: TRBJ1-5; cdr3_aa: CATSRDGDSANQPQHF
v_call: TRBV19; j_call: TRBJ1-1; cdr3_aa: CASSTRTGRSDTEAFF
v_call: TRBV2; j_call: TRBJ2-3; cdr3_aa: CASRGRDRGQIDTQYF
v_call: TRBV7-2; j_call: TRBJ1-2; cdr3_aa: CASSLSAGDNYGYTF